These 13 T cell receptor beta chains came from one sample sequenced in a study of shared clonotypes between healthy human individuals. Only in-frame clones appear in the TCRdb table, and some are missing; sequencing was by immunoSEQ multiplex PCR. The data contain about 600,000 clones, around 78% of them singletons. The specimen was PBMCs. All receptors derive from a woman in her thirties or forties in good health. Some clones in this sample may be carry-over from other donors' samples.

The chain is built from TRBV10-3 and TRBJ2-5; D gene ambiguous. V was clipped by 10 bases and J by 0 bases, with 18 bases between them. Germline V gene lookup returns CDR1 ENHRY and CDR2 SYGVKD. CDR3 length equals 15 residues. CDR3 in DNA: TGTGCCACTAGGACGTCAGGCGCCGACCAAGAGACCCAGTACTTC. Translating gives CATRTSGADQETQYF.

There are a few counts of this clone. The V call is TRBV18, the J call TRBJ1-1, with TRBD1 matching over 7 bases. The ends lost 4 bases at V and 8 bases at J; junction bases unmatched: 4. Germline CDR1 is KGHSH and CDR2 is LQKENI. The CDR3 covers 12 residues. The DNA of the CDR3 is TGTGCCAGCTCACTCGACAGGGAAGAAGCTTTCTTT. Protein: CASSLDREEAFF.

This clone showed up just once. This chain uses TRBV6-5 with TRBJ1-1; D gene unclear. This CDR3 has 15 residues. Germline-derived CDR1 and CDR2 are MNHEY and SVGAGI. V gave up 5 bases and J gave up 3 bases, with 16 bases separating them. The CDR3 protein is CASSSRVAPDTEAFF. CDR3 sequence (DNA): TGTGCCAGCAGTAGCCGCGTGGCCCCGGACACTGAAGCTTTCTTT.

This chain joins TRBV7-2 and TRBJ2-5; 15 bases align to TRBD2. Germline CDR1 and CDR2: SGHTA and FQGNSA. There are 16 residues in the CDR3. Losses at the gene ends were 4 bases for V and 5 bases for J; bases not matched to a gene: 5. This CDR3 reads CASSWGLAGGRETQYF. The CDR3, as DNA: TGTGCCAGCAGCTGGGGACTAGCGGGAGGTCGCGAGACCCAGTACTTC.

This chain connects TRBV30 to TRBJ2-1; TRBD1 matches at 7 bases. Germline V gives CDR1 GTSNPN, CDR2 SVGIG (reference sequence). The ends lost 1 base at V and 6 bases at J; junction bases unmatched: 3. The CDR3 extends over 13 amino acids. For the CDR3, the DNA is TGTGCCTGGAGTGAGGGGGCGGTCAATGAGCAGTTCTTC. The encoded protein is CAWSEGAVNEQFF.

DNA of the CDR3: TGTGCCAGCACCTTCCGGGACAGGGGGAGTTGGTTCTTC. This sequence encodes CASTFRDRGSWFF. The chain couples TRBV27 to TRBJ2-1, with 11 bases that match TRBD1. Per the germline V gene, CDR1 is MNHEY and CDR2 is SMNVEV (reference sequence). The trim removed 7 bases at V and 15 bases at J, leaving 11 bases unmatched. CDR3 length equals 13 residues.

V gene TRBV7-9 combines with J gene TRBJ2-7; the D gene could be TRBD1 or TRBD2 (5 bases each). The CDR3 contains 13 residues. The V and J ends lost 6 bases and 4 bases respectively, with 13 bases between them. The V gene's germline CDR1 is SEHNR and CDR2 FQNEAQ (reference sequence). CDR3 sequence reads: CASRSGTAYEQYF. The CDR3 DNA sequence: TGTGCCAGCAGGTCCGGGACCGCGTACGAGCAGTACTTC.

The chain uses TRBV5-4 and TRBJ1-5; 7 nucleotides line up with TRBD1. V was pared by 0 bases and J by 9 bases, with 3 bases of the junction left unmatched. This CDR3 is built from 13 residues. Germline lookup yields CDR1 SGHNT and CDR2 YYREEE (reference sequence). CDR3 in amino acids: CASSLVGGGPQHF. In nucleotides, the CDR3 is TGTGCCAGCAGCTTGGTAGGGGGCGGGCCCCAGCATTTT.

In this sample, this clone turned up once. The CDR3 loop reads CASSQGLVSYEQYF. CDR3 sequence (DNA): TGCGCCAGCAGCCAAGGACTAGTCTCCTACGAGCAGTACTTC. This rearrangement joins TRBV4-1 to TRBJ2-7; D perhaps matches TRBD2 (6 bases). The CDR3 is made up of 14 amino acids. The germline gives CDR1 MGHRA, CDR2 YSYEKL. V dropped 1 base and J dropped 0 bases, with 7 bases sitting between them.

The chain employs TRBV19 and TRBJ2-7; no reliable D call. Germline V gene lookup returns CDR1 LNHDA and CDR2 SQIVND (reference sequence). The CDR3 totals 14 residues. Trimming took 1 base from V and 0 from J, leaving 7 bases between them. Here the CDR3 reads CASSIVVSSYEQYF. Here the CDR3 DNA reads TGTGCCAGTAGTATAGTAGTCAGCTCCTACGAGCAGTACTTC.

V usage is TRBV29-1 and J usage is TRBJ1-2; D ambiguous. CDR1 and CDR2 (germline): SQVTM, ANQGSEA. This CDR3 is 13 amino acids long. The V and J ends lost 3 bases and 4 bases respectively, with 12 bases between them. Here the CDR3 reads CSVELQNIYGYTF. CDR3 sequence (DNA): TGCAGCGTTGAGTTACAGAATATCTATGGCTACACCTTC.

This chain joins TRBV6-6 and TRBJ2-7, with 8 nucleotides matching TRBD2. The CDR3 has 14 residues. The V and J ends lost 5 bases and 2 bases, in that order; junction bases with no gene match: 5. Germline V gives CDR1 MNHNY, CDR2 SVGAGI (reference sequence). This CDR3 is CASSGFSGAYEQYF. The DNA of the CDR3 is TGTGCCAGCAGTGGCTTTAGCGGGGCCTACGAGCAGTACTTC.

DNA for the CDR3: TGTGCCAGCAGCCGGTCGAACACCGGGGAGCTGTTTTTT. It encodes CASSRSNTGELFF. The chain is built from TRBV11-3 and TRBJ2-2; unclear D gene. Germline V gene data show CDR1 as SGHNT and CDR2 as YENEEA. This CDR3 is 13 amino acids long. Trimming cost V 5 bases and J 0 bases, with 4 bases left between them. The full variable domain, in which reference TRBV11-3 and TRBJ2-2 provide the parts outside the CDR3, is EAGVVQSPRYKIIEKKQPVAFWCNPISGHNTLYWYLQNLGQGPELLIRYENEEAVDDSQLPKDRFSAERLKGVDSTLKIQPAELGDSAVYLCASSRSNTGELFFGEGSRLTVL.